The 25 T cell receptor beta chains reported below all come from one sample, sequenced in a study of blood T cell repertoires in COVID-19. The method was immunoSEQ multiplex PCR; TCRdb's version includes in-frame clones alone and lacks a portion of them. The sample contains some 110,000 clones, 84% of which appear only once. Specimen: PBMCs or T cells enriched from blood (not recorded which). The receptors were sampled from a woman aged 25 to 39 who had recovered from COVID-19.

V is TRBV20-1 and J is TRBJ2-6; weak D call: TRBD1 (6 bases). Germline assignment: CDR1 DFQATT and CDR2 SNEGSKA (reference sequence). V lost 6 bases, J lost 0 bases, and 18 bases lay in between. This CDR3 region has 17 residues. The CDR3 region is CSASGGHSSSGANVLTF. In DNA form, the CDR3 reads TGCAGTGCCAGTGGGGGACATTCGTCCTCTGGGGCCAACGTCCTGACTTTC.

CDR3 in DNA: TGTGCCAGCAGTTACGTGGGCGGGAGGACGGCCGATGAGCAGTTCTTC. The encoded protein is CASSYVGGRTADEQFF. The V call is TRBV6-5, the J call TRBJ2-1; 8 positions match TRBD2. V gave up 2 bases and J gave up 8 bases; unmatched junction bases: 11. This CDR3 is 16 amino acids long. The V gene's germline CDR1 is MNHEY and CDR2 SVGAGI.

V is TRBV6-6 and J is TRBJ2-7; D call uncertain. Trimming pared 7 bases from V and 6 bases from J, leaving 4 bases between. The CDR3 length is 9 residues. From germline, CDR1 is MNHNY and CDR2 SVGAGI (reference sequence). This chain's CDR3 is CASILEQYF. The CDR3 DNA sequence: TGTGCCAGCATTCTCGAGCAGTACTTC.

The chain combines TRBV12-1 with TRBJ2-6; no check of the table's D call, TRBD2, against the DNA was made. TRBV12-1 is designated a pseudogene. This CDR3 is built from 15 residues. CDR3 protein: CASRLTGSGANVLTF. CDR3 DNA: TGTGCCAGCAGACTGACGGGCTCTGGGGCCAACGTCCTGACTTTC.

The chain has TRBV9 and TRBJ1-4, with D possibly TRBD1 on 6 matching bases. Germline loops: CDR1 SGDLS, CDR2 YYNGEE. This CDR3 has 15 residues. Trimming removed 4 bases at V and 8 bases at J, with 18 bases between. The DNA of the CDR3 is TGTGCCAGCAGCCCAAGCGGACAGACGAGGGAAAAACTGTTTTTT. It yields the protein CASSPSGQTREKLFF.

The CDR3 loop reads CASSTGPPGTQYF. DNA for the CDR3: TGTGCCAGTAGTACTGGGCCCCCCGGTACGCAGTATTTT. The chain couples TRBV19 to TRBJ2-3, with no clear D. Germline CDR1 and CDR2: LNHDA and SQIVND (reference sequence). V was trimmed by 4 bases and J by 8 bases, leaving 13 bases between them. This CDR3 is built from 13 residues.

This clone was observed a single time. The chain is built from TRBV27 and TRBJ1-2; D not certain. V was clipped by 7 bases and J by 2 bases, with 23 bases between them. The germline V gene has CDR1 MNHEY and CDR2 SMNVEV (reference sequence). The CDR3 consists of 17 residues. CDR3 in amino acids: CASTSFARGRANYGYTF. In DNA form, the CDR3 reads TGTGCCAGCACTTCGTTCGCCCGGGGAAGGGCAAACTATGGCTACACCTTC.

The chain joins TRBV28 to TRBJ1-2; maybe TRBD1 (6 bases). There are 16 residues in the CDR3. The germline V and J ends were trimmed by 1 base and 2 bases, with 14 bases remaining between them. The germline gives CDR1 MDHEN, CDR2 SYDVKM. This CDR3 is CASSLSRTVANYGYTF. The CDR3 coding sequence is TGTGCCAGCAGTTTATCCCGGACAGTCGCCAACTATGGCTACACCTTC.

The chain is built from TRBV28 and TRBJ1-1, with 8 bases identical to TRBD1. V trimming: 4 bases; J trimming: 6 bases; junction bases outside the gene matches: 7. CDR1 and CDR2 from the germline V gene are MDHEN and SYDVKM. The CDR3 consists of 14 residues. This CDR3 reads CASSSTGAASEAFF. In nucleotides, the CDR3 is TGTGCCAGCAGTTCGACAGGGGCCGCTTCTGAAGCTTTCTTT.

This clone was seen more than once but under ten times. The chain is built from TRBV6-4 and TRBJ2-1; TRBD2 aligns across 14 bases. With 3 bases clipped from V and 6 bases from J, the junction kept 1 base outside the gene matches. Germline CDR1 and CDR2: MRHNA and SNTAGT. This CDR3 contains 15 residues. The CDR3: CASSEGTSGSNEQFF. The CDR3 DNA sequence: TGTGCCAGCAGTGAGGGGACTAGCGGGAGCAATGAGCAGTTCTTC.

V usage is TRBV4-3 and J usage is TRBJ2-2; 9 bases are a match to TRBD2. J was trimmed by 6 bases and V by 6 bases; bases with no gene match: 8. This CDR3 has 15 amino acids. Germline CDR1 is LGHNA and CDR2 is YSLEER. CDR3 DNA: TGCGCCAGCAGTCTCCTGGCGGGAGGGCCCGGGGAGCTGTTTTTT. This sequence encodes CASSLLAGGPGELFF.

The genes are TRBV7-9 and TRBJ1-5, with a weak D call TRBD1 (5 bases). The CDR3 has 15 residues. Germline V gene lookup returns CDR1 SEHNR and CDR2 FQNEAQ (reference sequence). Trimming cost V 4 bases and J 11 bases, with 21 bases left between them. The CDR3 protein is CASSSVRGPQQAQHF. Written as DNA, the CDR3 is TGTGCCAGCAGCTCAGTTAGGGGTCCCCAACAGGCCCAGCATTTT.

The chain employs TRBV19 and TRBJ2-7, with a weak D call TRBD2 (7 bases). This CDR3 region has 17 residues. V lost 6 bases, J lost 0 bases, and 21 bases lay in between. Germline CDR1 and CDR2: LNHDA and SQIVND (reference sequence). CDR3 nucleotide sequence: TGTGCCAGTAGCGGGATTGGACTAGGGGGACCCTCCTACGAGCAGTACTTC. As protein: CASSGIGLGGPSYEQYF.

This rearrangement joins TRBV7-9 to TRBJ2-1; maybe TRBD2 (6 bases). This CDR3 has 13 residues. Germline CDR1 SEHNR, CDR2 FQNEAQ (reference sequence). The V gene lost 1 base and the J gene lost 9 bases, with 10 bases spanning the gap. The CDR3, as DNA: TGTGCCAGCAGCTTAGGGGGGGACTTTGAGCAGTTCTTC. Protein sequence: CASSLGGDFEQFF.

The V gene is TRBV2, the J gene TRBJ1-2; D is undetermined. The CDR3 loop spans 14 amino acids. Trimming shortened V by 2 bases and J by 4 bases, and 11 bases separated the two germline ends. Germline assignment: CDR1 SNHLY and CDR2 FYNNEI. In nucleotides, the CDR3 is TGTGCCAGCAGTGAAACGGAGCATTCCTATGGCTACACCTTC. It translates to CASSETEHSYGYTF.

The rearrangement links TRBV19 to TRBJ1-4, with 7 positions matching TRBD1. The CDR3 sequence is 16 residues long. After removal of 3 bases from V and 5 bases from J, the junction contained 9 bases not matched to a gene. The germline V gene has CDR1 LNHDA and CDR2 SQIVND (reference sequence). The CDR3 nucleotides read TGTGCCAGTAGTATCCGCTCTGGACAGGAAAATGAAAAACTGTTTTTT. Protein: CASSIRSGQENEKLFF.

This clone has just one count. The chain has TRBV7-9 and TRBJ2-3; 9 bases map to TRBD2. Germline V lookup: CDR1 SEHNR, CDR2 FQNEAQ (reference sequence). The V gene end was trimmed by 0 bases and the J gene end by 0 bases; junction bases not matched to a gene: 4. CDR3 length: 17 amino acids. The CDR3 sequence: CASSLASGLASTDTQYF. CDR3 coding DNA: TGTGCCAGCAGCTTAGCGTCGGGACTAGCCAGCACAGATACGCAGTATTTT.

The chain is built from TRBV29-1 and TRBJ1-2, with 10 bases matching TRBD1. The junction had 6 bases not matched to a gene; V was cut back by 4 bases and J by 4 bases. Germline-derived CDR1 and CDR2 are SQVTM and ANQGSEA. CDR3 length: 14 residues. CDR3: CSVVRQGAGYGYTF. As DNA, the CDR3 is TGCAGCGTTGTCCGACAGGGGGCTGGCTATGGCTACACCTTC.

As to this clone: This specimen includes other DNA sequences encoding the same CDR3. The gene calls are TRBV18 and TRBJ2-7; TRBD1 aligns across 9 bases. This CDR3 spans 14 amino acids. V lost 3 bases to trimming and J lost 4 bases; unmatched junction nucleotides: 4. Germline assignment: CDR1 KGHSH and CDR2 LQKENI. The CDR3 protein is CASSPGQGLYEQYF. For the CDR3, the DNA is TGTGCCAGCTCACCGGGACAGGGCCTATACGAGCAGTACTTC.

The J gene is TRBJ1-5, the V gene TRBV7-8; 9 bases map to TRBD1. Germline trimming cut 5 bases from V and 3 bases from J; bases unmatched to any gene: 5. This CDR3 comprises 15 residues. The germline gives CDR1 SGHVS, CDR2 FQNEAQ. This chain's CDR3 is CASSQQGAHNQPQHF. The CDR3 coding sequence is TGTGCCAGCAGCCAACAGGGGGCCCACAATCAGCCCCAGCATTTT.

The chain couples TRBV5-1 to TRBJ2-3, with TRBD2 matching 7 bases. The CDR3 totals 14 residues. Germline assignment: CDR1 SGHRS and CDR2 YFSETQ. The J segment lost 5 bases and the V segment lost 5 bases, leaving 8 bases of the junction unmatched. DNA of the CDR3: TGCGCCAGCAGTATGGGAGGGCCCGAAGATACGCAGTATTTT. It is translated as CASSMGGPEDTQYF.

The V call is TRBV19, the J call TRBJ2-6, with TRBD2 matching over 8 bases. CDR1 LNHDA and CDR2 SQIVND come from the germline V gene (reference sequence). The CDR3 is made up of 18 amino acids. The J segment lost 0 bases and the V segment lost 5 bases, leaving 9 bases of the junction unmatched. The CDR3 bases are TGTGCCAGTAGTCGCTCAGCGGGAGCAGGCTCTGGGGCCAACGTCCTGACTTTC. It is translated as CASSRSAGAGSGANVLTF. Using reference TRBV19 and TRBJ2-6 for the parts outside the CDR3, the full variable domain is DGGITQSPKYLFRKEGQNVTLSCEQNLNHDAMYWYRQDPGQGLRLIYYSQIVNDFQKGDIAEGYSVSREKKESFPLTVTSAQKNPTAFYLCASSRSAGAGSGANVLTFGAGSRLTVL.

This clone appeared once. This sequence joins TRBV6-5 and TRBJ1-5; D may be TRBD1 (6 bases). The CDR3 contains 14 residues. Between the trimmed V and J ends, which lost 8 bases and 7 bases, there was a span of 18 bases. Looked up from germline, CDR1 is MNHEY and CDR2 is SVGAGI. CDR3 nucleotides: TGTGCCAGCTCAACAGGGAGTGGAAACCAGCCCCAGCATTTT. It translates to CASSTGSGNQPQHF.

The chain recombines TRBV30 with TRBJ1-5; TRBD1 might be the D (6 bases). Germline V gene data show CDR1 as GTSNPN and CDR2 as SVGIG (reference sequence). The V and J ends lost 0 bases and 4 bases respectively, with 7 bases between them. The CDR3 length is 13 residues. The CDR3 DNA reads as TGTGCCTGGAGTGTAAGGGGGAATCAGCCCCAGCATTTT. Encoded protein: CAWSVRGNQPQHF.

The chain is built from TRBV20-1 and TRBJ1-1, with D perhaps TRBD1 (5 bases). The germline V and J ends were trimmed by 3 bases and 4 bases, with 9 bases remaining between them. The CDR3 has 12 residues. Germline CDR1 and CDR2: DFQATT and SNEGSKA (reference sequence). The CDR3 reads CSASQRGTEAFF. DNA for the CDR3: TGCAGTGCTAGTCAAAGGGGCACTGAAGCTTTCTTT.